This T cell receptor beta chain stems from a study of T cells in Graves' hyperthyroidism and ophthalmopathy (dated by TCRdb to 2018 to 2020). About the full investigation: Peripheral blood samples were taken at the time of initial diagnosis, prior to any treatment. To identify TCR V-J signatures that set the groups apart, the researchers used a discovery cohort of more than 95 patients, made up of 40 to 45 with Graves' ophthalmopathy and around 58 with stable Graves' hyperthyroidism. An independent validation cohort of under 20 hyperthyroidism patients and 15 or so patients who later progressed to ophthalmopathy tested prospective prediction of ophthalmopathy. Following sampling, methimazole starting at 30 mg daily was given to hyperthyroidism patients, and high-dose intravenous methylprednisolone was given to ophthalmopathy patients. The paper describes TCR Vbeta CDR3 sequencing of 120 to 150 peripheral blood samples, made up of 43 ophthalmopathy patients, some 80 hyperthyroidism patients and 17 progressor patients. The approximately 90 discovery patients were divided at random into training and test sets in a 7:3 ratio. Thyroid tissue and blood T-cell repertoires from several Graves' hyperthyroidism patients were also compared in the study. Study-wide conclusions, independent of this receptor: Most expanded thyroid clonotypes (frequency above 0.001) were also found in blood, which suggests that blood repertoires may mirror thyroid immune responses. In cross-validation, a model built on a 13 V-J signature told ophthalmopathy apart from stable hyperthyroidism with less than 90% sensitivity and roughly 82% specificity, and in testing the same model reached 80%/75%. No statistical method was used to fix the sample size in advance, and group allocation was not hidden from the investigators. In validation, the model predicted progression to ophthalmopathy with approximately 71% sensitivity and 72% to 75% specificity, a median of about 6 months before onset.

Taken from the germline V gene (reference sequence), the CDR1 and CDR2 loops are DFQATT and SNEGSKA. The CDR3 numbers 17 residues from cysteine through phenylalanine. Only the CDR3 DNA stays, 51 bases, in frame from base 1. Moderately to severely active disease, a Clinical Activity Score of at least 3, a NOSPECS grade of at least 4, and a duration under 3 months were present in ophthalmopathy patients. Exclusion was applied to patients with uncontrolled infections, other autoimmune diseases, pregnancy or lactation. Clinical symptoms, serum thyroxine and TRAb, thyroid ultrasound, and orbital computed tomography formed the basis for the diagnoses. PBMCs were separated from roughly 10 ml of fresh peripheral blood using Ficoll-Paque density gradient centrifugation. Trizol reagent was used to extract total RNA, and RNA quality was then checked on an Agilent 2100 Bioanalyzer. This clonotype was seen a handful of times. Its antigen is currently not known. Base qualities are not at hand, and no much larger clone is one base apart.

The TCR beta CDR3 regions were amplified from the RNA transcripts. For the first round of RT-PCR on the TCR CDR3, the HTBI primer set was used together with the Qiagen OneStep RT-PCR kit. Libraries were constructed in a second round of multiplex PCR, after which size selection and purification were performed. Paired-end sequencing of the libraries was performed with 100 bp reads on an Illumina HiSeq2000. From the authors' description of their analysis: SOAPnuke was used to process the raw data, removing reads that contained adapters or uncalled bases, had a mean Phred below 15, or lacked an exact match to the constant primer or identifier. High-quality paired reads were merged using COPE v1.2.5, and each unique nucleotide sequence was defined as a clonotype. MiTCR v1.1 was used to align clonotypes to the IMGT TRBV, TRBD and TRBJ reference segments. Analysis was restricted to V-J combinations with a frequency above 0.0001, which covered approximately 99% of repertoires. A TCS score was defined as the ratio of F50 (clonal expansion) to E x V (chaos), with BLOSUM62-based TCRdist applied between CDR3 peptides within each V-J. Welch's t-statistics and random forest reduced roughly 530 V-J features to about 13, which were used in a naive Bayes classifier (R e1071). TCRdb redid the processing of the public reads, applying fastp at Q25 and MiXCR, and retained in-frame beta chains. Rows with a matching CDR3 protein are joined into one entry that keeps the most common DNA and genes. The V and J calls come from TCRdb's annotation, not from the publication. Recorded for this sample are about 600,000 distinct CDR3 sequences; 16% of them occurred a single time. The leading ten clones occupy around 3.5% of the sample.

This sequence originates from a woman between 35 and 50 years old with Graves' ophthalmopathy. This receptor chain uses TRBV20-1 and TRBJ2-2; TRBD2 lines up with 11 middle nucleotides. Sample: blood. The sequence in DNA is TGCAGCTTCACCGGACTAGCGGGTAGCTCGAACACCGGGGAGCTGTTTTTT. Translated, this gives CSFTGLAGSSNTGELFF.